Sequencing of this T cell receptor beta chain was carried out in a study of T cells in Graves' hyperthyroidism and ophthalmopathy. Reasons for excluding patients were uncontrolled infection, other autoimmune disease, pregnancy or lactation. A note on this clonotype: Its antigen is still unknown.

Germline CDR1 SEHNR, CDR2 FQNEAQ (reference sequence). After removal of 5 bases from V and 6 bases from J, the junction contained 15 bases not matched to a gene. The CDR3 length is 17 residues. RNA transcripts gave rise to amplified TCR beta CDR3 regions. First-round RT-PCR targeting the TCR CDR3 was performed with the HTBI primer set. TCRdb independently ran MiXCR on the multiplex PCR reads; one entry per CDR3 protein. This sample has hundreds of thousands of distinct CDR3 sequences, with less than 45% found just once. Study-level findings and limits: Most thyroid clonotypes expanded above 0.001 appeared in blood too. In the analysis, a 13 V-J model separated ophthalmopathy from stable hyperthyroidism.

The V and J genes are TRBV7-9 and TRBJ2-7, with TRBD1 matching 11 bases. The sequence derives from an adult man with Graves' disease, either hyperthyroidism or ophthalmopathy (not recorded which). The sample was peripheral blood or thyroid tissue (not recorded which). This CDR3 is CASSPYHPDRGPPEQYF. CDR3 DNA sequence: TGTGCCAGCAGCCCATACCATCCGGACAGGGGGCCGCCCGAGCAGTACTTC.